Listed below are T cell receptor beta chains from one sample, sequenced in a study of early T cells in non-severe SARS-CoV-2 infection. TCRdb reprocessed the 5' RACE reads via MiXCR and lists one record per CDR3 protein. The sample records approximately 71,000 distinct CDR3 sequences, approximately 10% being singletons. Sequenced input: whole blood. These receptors all stem from an adult who was a healthcare worker with PCR-confirmed SARS-CoV-2 infection or an uninfected control (not recorded which). Each CDR3 is given with its conserved first and last residue. The D gene is left open where the match is weak. Size is omitted from some rows. Given values are once, few, many or a class for expanded clones.

D gene	V gene	J gene	clone size	CDR3 DNA	CDR3 protein
TRBD2	TRBV15	TRBJ2-1	-	TGTGCCACCAGCAGAGCTACTAGCGGAGGTGAGCAGTTCTTC	CATSRATSGGEQFF
TRBD2	TRBV28	TRBJ2-3	-	TGTGCCAGCAGTTTATACGGCGGGAGCGAGGATACGCAGTATTTT	CASSLYGGSEDTQYF
TRBD1	TRBV20-1	TRBJ1-1	many	TGCAGTGCAGGACAGGGCGTCGAGACTGAAGCTTTCTTT	CSAGQGVETEAFF
-	TRBV11-2	TRBJ2-7	few	TGTGCCAGCAGCTTAGAATCCCCGGTTACCTACGAGCAGTACTTC	CASSLESPVTYEQYF
TRBD2	TRBV7-2	TRBJ2-3	-	TGTGCCAGCAGCCTCATTGGGGGAGGGTACCGCACAGATACGCAGTATTTT	CASSLIGGGYRTDTQYF
TRBD1	TRBV4-2	TRBJ2-7	few	TGTGCCAGCAGCCAAGAAGTAGGGGGCGCTTACGAGCAGTACTTC	CASSQEVGGAYEQYF
-	TRBV11-2	TRBJ2-7	few	TGTGCCAGCAGCGTGGGACCCCCCCACGAGCAGTACTTC	CASSVGPPHEQYF
-	TRBV27	TRBJ1-4	few	TGTGCCAGCCGCCGACAGCCCTGGGAAAAACTGTTTTTT	CASRRQPWEKLFF
-	TRBV20-1	TRBJ2-1	many	TGCAGTGCTAACAGCGAGGGGTCCTACAATGAGCAGTTCTTC	CSANSEGSYNEQFF
-	TRBV4-1	TRBJ2-1	few	TGCGCCAGCAGCCCGGGAGCCGGCTATGAGCAGTTCTTC	CASSPGAGYEQFF
TRBD1	TRBV30	TRBJ1-6	many	TGTGCCTGGAGGACCTCGGGACAGCCGTATGACCATTCACCCCTCCACTTT	CAWRTSGQPYDHSPLHF
-	TRBV28	TRBJ1-2	-	TGTGCCAGCATAACGGCGAACTATGGCTACACCTTC	CASITANYGYTF
-	TRBV5-4	TRBJ2-1	-	TGTGCCAGCAGCTTGGAGACGGCGGGACCCTACAATGAGCAGTTCTTC	CASSLETAGPYNEQFF
TRBD2	TRBV20-1	TRBJ2-7	many	TGCAGTGCATATTTAGGGACTAGCGGGAGGGGGGAGCAGTACTTC	CSAYLGTSGRGEQYF
-	TRBV7-9	TRBJ2-7	few	TGTGCCAGCAGCTCCGGGACAACCGGGTACGAGCAGTACTTC	CASSSGTTGYEQYF
-	TRBV18	TRBJ2-7	few	TGTGCCAGCTCAGCTGCCGTCTCTAAGTCTCTTACCTACGAGCAGTACTTC	CASSAAVSKSLTYEQYF
TRBD2	TRBV6-1	TRBJ2-1	few	TGTGCCAGCAGTAGACTAGCGGAAGGGGGTGAGCAGTTCTTC	CASSRLAEGGEQFF
-	TRBV15	TRBJ1-4	few	TGTGCCACCAGCAGGGGGGTAGATGAAAAACTGTTTTTT	CATSRGVDEKLFF
-	TRBV7-9	TRBJ2-7	many	TGTGCCAGCAGCTTAGGACGGGATTGGGACGAGCAGTACTTC	CASSLGRDWDEQYF
-	TRBV6-5	TRBJ1-1	-	TGTGCCAGCAGTTACTCCGCGACAGGGAACACTGAAGCTTTCTTT	CASSYSATGNTEAFF
-	TRBV10-3	TRBJ1-6	-	TGTGCCATCACCAGGGGCACCTATAATTCACCCCTCCACTTT	CAITRGTYNSPLHF
-	TRBV6-2/TRBV6-3	TRBJ2-3	-	TGTGCCAGCAGTTACTCGGAGGATACGCAGTATTTT	CASSYSEDTQYF
-	TRBV6-2/TRBV6-3	TRBJ2-7	-	TGTGCCAGCAGTTACTCGTTTCAACGGGGCGACGAGCAGTACTTC	CASSYSFQRGDEQYF
-	TRBV15	TRBJ2-1	few	TGTGCCACCAGCAGAGATCGCCAGGACCTATACAATGAGCAGTTCTTC	CATSRDRQDLYNEQFF
TRBD1	TRBV7-9	TRBJ1-2	-	TGTGCCAGCACCCCCCTTCAAGGGGGCGATGGCTACACCTTC	CASTPLQGGDGYTF
-	TRBV6-5	TRBJ2-3	-	TGTGCCAGCAGTTACTCGATGAGGGGTCCAGATACGCAGTATTTT	CASSYSMRGPDTQYF
-	TRBV20-1	TRBJ1-1	few	TGCAGTGCTAGAGACCAGAACACTGAAGCTTTCTTT	CSARDQNTEAFF
-	TRBV5-1	TRBJ2-3	many	TGCGCCAGCAGCTTGGGACGCGATACGCAGTATTTT	CASSLGRDTQYF